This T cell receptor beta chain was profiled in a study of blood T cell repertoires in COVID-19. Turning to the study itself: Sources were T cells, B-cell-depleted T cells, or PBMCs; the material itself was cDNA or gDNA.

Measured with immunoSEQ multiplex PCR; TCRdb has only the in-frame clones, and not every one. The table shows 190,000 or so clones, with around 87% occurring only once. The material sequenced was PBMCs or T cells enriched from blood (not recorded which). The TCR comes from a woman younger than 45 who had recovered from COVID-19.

Written as DNA, the CDR3 is TGCGCCAGCAGTGACACCGGGACAGGGGGGCCTTGGCCCCAGCATTTT. Translated: CASSDTGTGGPWPQHF. The chain uses TRBV10-1 and TRBJ1-5; TRBD1 agrees at 11 bases. Germline CDR1 is WNHNN and CDR2 is SYGVQD (reference sequence). The CDR3 spans 16 residues. V lost 3 bases and J lost 9; bases outside the gene matches: 10.